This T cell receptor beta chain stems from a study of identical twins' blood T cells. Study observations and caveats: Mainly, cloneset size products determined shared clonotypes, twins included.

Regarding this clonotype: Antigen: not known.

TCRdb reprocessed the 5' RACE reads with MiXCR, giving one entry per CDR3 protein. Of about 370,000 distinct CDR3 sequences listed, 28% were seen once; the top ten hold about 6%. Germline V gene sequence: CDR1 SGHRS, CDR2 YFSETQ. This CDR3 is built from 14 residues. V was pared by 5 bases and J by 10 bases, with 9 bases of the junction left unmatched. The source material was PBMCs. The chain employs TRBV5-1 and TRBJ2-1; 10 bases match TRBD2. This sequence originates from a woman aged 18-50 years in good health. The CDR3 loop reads CASSSLAGHQEQFF. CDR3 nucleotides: TGCGCCAGCAGTTCACTAGCGGGGCATCAGGAGCAGTTCTTC.